This TCR beta chain stems from a study of blood T cell repertoires in COVID-19. Background on the study: Sample material is recorded as cDNA or gDNA derived from T cells, B-cell-depleted T cells, or PBMCs.

TCRdb keeps only in-frame clones here, not all; method: immunoSEQ multiplex PCR. The data contain 280,000 or so clones, 80% to 90% of them singletons. The CDR3 has 16 residues. Germline CDR1 SGHDT, CDR2 YYEEEE. The V end lost 0 bases, the J end lost 4 bases, and 14 bases lay between the germline ends. The source is a young man who had recovered from COVID-19. Sequencing was done on a sample of PBMCs or T cells enriched from blood (not recorded which). The genes are TRBV5-6 and TRBJ1-3, with D maybe TRBD1 (5 bases). Here the CDR3 DNA reads TGTGCCAGCAGCTTGGCGGGGGGGTTTTCCGGAAACACCATATATTTT. Its protein product is CASSLAGGFSGNTIYF.